This T cell receptor beta chain is from a study of shared clonotypes between healthy human individuals. The wider study: Each donor contributed plates that comprised three CD4 naive, three CD4 memory, two CD8 naive and one CD8 memory.

Some clones are missing from TCRdb's copy, which holds only in-frame ones; the method was immunoSEQ multiplex PCR. The sample holds about 2.2 million clones, about 94% seen once. On this clone: In the same sample, other DNA sequences code for this CDR3.

V was clipped by 4 bases and J by 3 bases; unmatched bases: 8. The CDR3 contains 15 residues. Germline CDR1 is MGHRA and CDR2 is YSYEKL. The naive CD8 population came from CD45RO-negative cells selected for CCR7, without terminally differentiated effector memory CD45RA+ cells. The sequencing input was naive CD8+ T cells from PBMCs. J is TRBJ2-7 and V is TRBV4-1, with 8 bases that match TRBD1. This clonotype was obtained from a man aged 18 to 30 in good health. Some clones in this sample may be carry-over from other donors' samples. The CDR3: CASSPGTGPSYEQYF. The DNA of the CDR3 is TGCGCCAGCAGCCCTGGGACAGGCCCCAGCTACGAGCAGTACTTC.